This paragraph covers one TCR beta chain sequence. This specimen comes from a study of PD-L1 blockade in urothelial cancer. The time point: pretreatment peripheral blood. The protocol was immunoSEQ multiplex PCR, while the TCRdb copy is restricted to in-frame clones and leaves out a portion. The sample carries tens of thousands of clones, 85% to 90% recorded once. Here the sequenced sample was PBMCs, taken around atezolizumab (anti-PD-L1) treatment. This sequence was found in a man in his 70s with urothelial cancer.

The CDR3 reads CASSLDRGLSEKLFF. The DNA for the CDR3 is TGTGCCAGCAGCTTGGACAGGGGGCTTAGTGAAAAACTGTTTTTT. The gene calls are TRBV5-5 and TRBJ1-4; 9 positions agree with TRBD1. Germline lookup yields CDR1 SGHKS and CDR2 YYEKEE (reference sequence). V lost 0 bases, J lost 7 bases, and 4 bases stayed unmatched. The CDR3 has 15 amino acids. The full variable domain, in which reference TRBV5-5 and TRBJ1-4 provide the parts outside the CDR3, is DAGVTQSPTHLIKTRGQQVTLRCSPISGHKSVSWYQQVLGQGPQFIFQYYEKEERGRGNFPDRFSARQFPNYSSELNVNALLLGDSALYLCASSLDRGLSEKLFFGSGTQLSVL.